This entry lists 24 T cell receptor beta chains sequenced from one sample in a study of technical replicates of blood from a few donors. The method was immunoSEQ multiplex PCR; TCRdb's version includes in-frame clones alone and lacks a portion of them. The sample records about 84,000 clones, roughly 98% being singletons. Sequencing was done on a sample of T cells isolated from PBMCs. All receptors come from a human donor in good health.

V is TRBV7-9 and J is TRBJ1-2, with D possibly being TRBD1 (5 bases). Trimming shortened V by 2 bases and J by 4 bases, and 17 bases separated the two germline ends. CDR1 is SEHNR, CDR2 FQNEAQ, per germline (reference sequence). The CDR3 contains 16 residues. The CDR3 here is CASSLPAFRAAYGYTF. The CDR3, as DNA: TGTGCCAGCAGCTTACCTGCATTCAGGGCAGCCTATGGCTACACCTTC.

The V call is TRBV5-6, the J call TRBJ2-7, with D perhaps TRBD1 (6 bases). V gave up 5 bases and J gave up 2 bases, with 11 bases separating them. Germline CDR1 SGHDT, CDR2 YYEEEE. CDR3 size: 13 residues. The CDR3 reads CASRDYRAYEQYF. CDR3 coding DNA: TGTGCCAGCAGAGACTACAGGGCCTACGAGCAGTACTTC. The full variable domain, with the rest looked up from reference TRBV5-6 and TRBJ2-7, is DAGVTQSPTHLIKTRGQQVTLRCSPKSGHDTVSWYQQALGQGPQFIFQYYEEEERQRGNFPDRFSGHQFPNYSSELNVNALLLGDSALYLCASRDYRAYEQYFGPGTRLTVT.

The chain combines TRBV10-3 with TRBJ1-1, with TRBD1 identical over 7 bases. With 7 bases clipped from V and 0 bases from J, the junction kept 5 bases outside the gene matches. In germline, CDR1 is ENHRY, CDR2 SYGVKD. CDR3 length: 14 amino acids. The CDR3 coding sequence is TGTGCCATCACCCCGACAGGGATGAACACTGAAGCTTTCTTT. Its protein is CAITPTGMNTEAFF.

This clone was recorded once. This chain uses TRBV23-1 with TRBJ1-4; 7 positions match TRBD1. TRBV23-1 is an ORF for which the function is uncertain. This CDR3 comprises 15 residues. Germline trimming cut 6 bases from V and 4 bases from J; bases unmatched to any gene: 8. CDR3 in amino acids: CASRIRDSLNEKLFF. The CDR3 region has the DNA TGCGCCAGCAGAATACGGGACAGCCTTAATGAAAAACTGTTTTTT.

The chain recombines TRBV7-9 with TRBJ2-3, with a possible D match to TRBD2 (6 bases). Germline-derived CDR1 and CDR2 are SEHNR and FQNEAQ (reference sequence). V gave up 11 bases and J gave up 9 bases, with 24 bases separating them. CDR3 length: 14 residues. The CDR3 coding sequence is TGTGCCGGACCCTTGGAGGAGGAGGGAGGCACGCAGTATTTT. It yields the protein CAGPLEEEGGTQYF.

The chain joins TRBV27 to TRBJ1-6; D may be TRBD1 (5 bases). CDR3 length: 13 amino acids. The germline V gene has CDR1 MNHEY and CDR2 SMNVEV (reference sequence). Deletions cut 7 bases from V and 8 bases from J, with 12 bases between. CDR3 DNA sequence: TGTGCCAGCAAAGCATTAGGGGATTCACCCCTCCACTTT. This codes for CASKALGDSPLHF.

The chain links TRBV6-5 to TRBJ2-1; 8 nucleotides align to TRBD2. The CDR3 has 14 residues. The junction had 6 bases not matched to a gene; V was cut back by 6 bases and J by 5 bases. CDR1 MNHEY and CDR2 SVGAGI come from the germline V gene. The DNA of the CDR3 is TGTGCCAGCAGAGGACTAGCTAGAAACAATGAGCAGTTCTTC. Its translation is CASRGLARNNEQFF.

The chain carries TRBV27 and TRBJ2-7; 12 bases match TRBD2. The V gene's germline CDR1 is MNHEY and CDR2 SMNVEV (reference sequence). The CDR3 runs to 17 residues. V was pared by 4 bases and J by 0 bases, with 7 bases of the junction left unmatched. As DNA, the CDR3 is TGTGCCAGCAGTTCCCCAGGACTAGCGGGGATCTCCTACGAGCAGTACTTC. Its protein is CASSSPGLAGISYEQYF.

V and J are TRBV28 and TRBJ2-7, with 9 bases aligning to TRBD1. There are 16 residues in the CDR3. The V gene's germline CDR1 is MDHEN and CDR2 SYDVKM. V trimming: 2 bases; J trimming: 3 bases; junction bases outside the gene matches: 8. The CDR3 reads CASSLRVGTGNYEQYF. CDR3 in DNA: TGTGCCAGCAGTTTACGAGTAGGGACAGGGAACTACGAGCAGTACTTC.

This sequence joins TRBV21-1 and TRBJ1-5; the tabulated D call, TRBD1, remains unverified against the DNA. TRBV21-1 is shown as a pseudogene. The CDR3 runs to 13 residues. The CDR3 region is CASRHEGNQPQHF. The CDR3 DNA reads as TGTGCCAGCAGACACGAAGGCAATCAGCCCCAGCATTTT.

The gene calls are TRBV19 and TRBJ1-1; TRBD1 might be the D (5 bases). The germline V and J ends were trimmed by 7 bases and 5 bases, with 14 bases remaining between them. The CDR3 spans 13 residues. In germline, CDR1 is LNHDA, CDR2 SQIVND (reference sequence). In DNA, the CDR3 is TGTGCCAGTATGTTGACAGACGGAACTGAAGCTTTCTTT. Its protein is CASMLTDGTEAFF.

The chain joins TRBV6-1 to TRBJ1-5; D uncertain. Deletions cut 4 bases from V and 7 bases from J, with 14 bases between. This CDR3 has 14 residues. CDR1 MNHNS and CDR2 SASEGT come from the germline V gene. For the CDR3, the DNA is TGTGCCAGCAGTGTTTCCCAGGATTCGCAGCCCCAGCATTTT. Translation: CASSVSQDSQPQHF.

V gene TRBV14 combines with J gene TRBJ2-1; maybe TRBD1 (6 bases). This CDR3 is 12 amino acids long. V shed 10 bases and J shed 4 bases, with 11 bases lying between them. Germline-derived CDR1 and CDR2 are SGHDN and FVKESK. The CDR3 coding sequence is TGTGCCACCTCCGGACAGTACAATGAGCAGTTCTTC. The encoded protein is CATSGQYNEQFF.

The chain joins TRBV28 to TRBJ2-7; 8 bases fit TRBD1. The V and J ends lost 5 bases and 1 base, in that order; junction bases with no gene match: 4. This CDR3 region has 14 residues. CDR1 is MDHEN and CDR2 is SYDVKM in the germline V gene. CDR3 residues: CASSPGQGSYEQYF. The CDR3 nucleotides read TGTGCCAGCAGTCCCGGACAGGGTTCCTACGAGCAGTACTTC.

The CDR3 region is CASASTDRGGGYTF. In DNA, the CDR3 is TGTGCCAGCGCATCGACGGACAGGGGAGGTGGCTACACCTTC. This sequence joins TRBV7-6 and TRBJ1-2; 9 bases align to TRBD1. CDR1 and CDR2 (germline): SGHVS, FNYEAQ. The length of the CDR3 is 14 residues. V lost 8 bases to trimming and J lost 7 bases; unmatched junction nucleotides: 11. The entire variable domain, with the rest obtained from reference TRBV7-6 and TRBJ1-2, is as follows: GAGVSQSPRYKVTKRGQDVALRCDPISGHVSLYWYRQALGQGPEFLTYFNYEAQQDKSGLPNDRFSAERPEGSISTLTIQRTEQRDSAMYRCASASTDRGGGYTFGSGTRLTVV.

Remarks on this clone: At one of its ends the junction is not consistent with the germline gene, which may arise from a read error. V gene TRBV30 combines with J gene TRBJ2-2; maybe TRBD2 (5 bases). The CDR3 totals 20 residues. CDR1 is GTSNPN, CDR2 SVGIG, per germline (reference sequence). The CDR3 loop reads CAWSNRPSTAPDTKHRGAVF. CDR3 DNA sequence: TGTGCCTGGAGTAATCGCCCATCCACCGCCCCAGACACTAAACACCGGGGAGCTGTTTTT.

This clone appeared a single time. CDR3 DNA sequence: TGCGCCAGCAGAGAAGACAGGTACTACAATGAGCAGTTCTTC. Amino acid sequence: CASREDRYYNEQFF. The chain combines TRBV10-2 with TRBJ2-1; tentatively, D is TRBD1 (6 bases). The V gene lost 6 bases and the J gene lost 3 bases, with 12 bases spanning the gap. The CDR3 has 14 amino acids. Germline V gives CDR1 WSHSY, CDR2 SAAADI.

CDR3 DNA sequence: TGTGCTAGTGGTCAGCGGGTTCTAAAAGCCTCGGTCCCCGGGGAGCTGTTTTTT. This gives the protein CASGQRVLKASVPGELFF. V is TRBV12-5 and J is TRBJ2-2; perhaps TRBD2 as D (6 bases). The V gene lost 5 bases and the J gene lost 6 bases, with 25 bases spanning the gap. From germline, CDR1 is LGHNT and CDR2 FRNRAP. This CDR3 has 18 amino acids. Using reference TRBV12-5 and TRBJ2-2 for the parts outside the CDR3, the full variable domain is DARVTQTPRHKVTEMGQEVTMRCQPILGHNTVFWYRQTMMQGLELLAYFRNRAPLDDSGMPKDRFSAEMPDATLATLKIQPSEPRDSAVYFCASGQRVLKASVPGELFFGEGSRLTVL.

The rearrangement links TRBV19 to TRBJ2-7; 8 bases fit TRBD1. This CDR3 comprises 16 residues. Germline CDR1 is LNHDA and CDR2 is SQIVND (reference sequence). With V trimmed by 2 bases and J by 5 bases, 11 bases remained unmatched. The CDR3 bases are TGTGCCAGTAGTATAATTGGACGGACAGGGATCAACGAGCAGTACTTC. This encodes CASSIIGRTGINEQYF.

The V and J genes are TRBV19 and TRBJ2-1, with D possibly TRBD2 on 5 matching bases. Germline-derived CDR1 and CDR2 are LNHDA and SQIVND (reference sequence). V was cut by 5 bases and J by 7 bases, with 15 bases left in between. The CDR3 spans 14 residues. CDR3 residues: CASSPMGSGNEQFF. CDR3 nucleotide sequence: TGTGCCAGTAGTCCAATGGGGTCGGGGAATGAGCAGTTCTTC. The whole variable domain, remainder taken from reference TRBV19 and TRBJ2-1, is DGGITQSPKYLFRKEGQNVTLSCEQNLNHDAMYWYRQDPGQGLRLIYYSQIVNDFQKGDIAEGYSVSREKKESFPLTVTSAQKNPTAFYLCASSPMGSGNEQFFGPGTRLTVL.

V and J are TRBV15 and TRBJ1-2; D possibly corresponds to TRBD1 (5 bases). V was cut by 3 bases and J by 2 bases, with 16 bases left in between. Germline CDR1 LNHNV, CDR2 YYDKDF (reference sequence). The CDR3 spans 16 residues. The CDR3 DNA reads as TGTGCCACCAGCAGCCCATTAACTGACAGAAACTATGGCTACACCTTC. This encodes CATSSPLTDRNYGYTF.

This clone came up once. CDR3 amino acids: CATSRDPGQTGNTIYF. For the CDR3, the DNA is TGTGCCACCAGCAGAGACCCTGGACAGACTGGAAACACCATATATTTT. The chain employs TRBV15 and TRBJ1-3, with D maybe TRBD1 (6 bases). Germline CDR1 reads LNHNV; CDR2 reads YYDKDF (reference sequence). Trimming shortened V by 0 bases and J by 2 bases, and 11 bases separated the two germline ends. The CDR3 loop spans 16 amino acids.

This clone occurred once. The chain recombines TRBV6-5 with TRBJ1-3, with 7 nucleotides matching TRBD1. The germline gives CDR1 MNHEY, CDR2 SVGAGI. This CDR3 region has 15 residues. V was pared by 10 bases and J by 0 bases, with 9 bases of the junction left unmatched. CDR3 sequence: CATSRGPTSGNTIYF. CDR3 DNA: TGTGCCACCTCGAGGGGGCCCACCTCTGGAAACACCATATATTTT.

The chain uses TRBV7-9 and TRBJ2-7; TRBD2 matches at 7 bases. Losses at the gene ends were 5 bases for V and 5 bases for J; bases not matched to a gene: 3. Germline V gene sequence: CDR1 SEHNR, CDR2 FQNEAQ (reference sequence). The CDR3 runs to 12 residues. This chain's CDR3 is CASSLGLDEQYF. Written as DNA, the CDR3 is TGTGCCAGCAGCCTCGGACTAGACGAGCAGTACTTC.